This T cell receptor beta chain was recovered during a study of T cells in localized non-small cell lung cancer. Study-level points and caveats: Of the top 100 tumor clones, median around 62 were in adjacent lung, approximately 28 among its top 100. Exceeding tumor, uninvolved adjacent lung had the highest T cell clonality.

Trimming cost V 6 bases and J 5 bases; bases outside gene matches: 11. The CDR3 sequence is 15 residues long. The V gene's germline CDR1 is SEHNR and CDR2 FQNEAQ (reference sequence). Concerning this clone: Its antigen is not known.

Produced via immunoSEQ multiplex PCR; TCRdb's table is partial and in-frame only. This sample has approximately 31,000 clones, with 85% to 90% found just once. The receptor was isolated from a male donor older than 55 with stage III lung adenocarcinoma. V and J are TRBV7-9 and TRBJ2-5, with TRBD1 identical over 8 bases. The source material was peripheral blood, sampled before any cancer treatment. This CDR3 reads CASSAYRTGKETQYF. The CDR3 DNA sequence: TGTGCCAGCAGTGCCTACCGGACAGGGAAGGAGACCCAGTACTTC.